This T cell receptor beta chain was sequenced during a study of T cells after yellow fever vaccination. Overall study findings and caveats: Re-detected after boosting: most primary clones, 96% of CD4 and over 80% of CD8. By day 5 rather than day 15, the secondary response had peaked, though it was weaker.

TCRdb passed the 5' RACE reads through MiXCR, listing each CDR3 protein once. This table has over 300,000 distinct CDR3 sequences, approximately 7% appearing once. The CDR3 is 15 amino acids. Germline loops: CDR1 SGHNT, CDR2 YYREEE (reference sequence). The V segment lost 3 bases and the J segment 1 base; nucleotides outside the gene matches: 0. This clonotype was detected only a few times. Its antigen remains unidentified. The TCR originated in a man aged 18 to 29 who received the YFV17D yellow fever vaccine. The chain uses TRBV5-4 and TRBJ2-5; 13 bases align to TRBD2. Sequenced here: PBMCs, sampled about 41 days after the first yellow fever vaccination. CDR3 protein: CASSWTSGGQETQYF. In DNA form, the CDR3 reads TGTGCCAGCAGCTGGACTAGCGGGGGCCAAGAGACCCAGTACTTC.